Below, 19 T cell receptor beta chains from the same sample are listed, as sequenced in a study of regulatory T cells in long-lasting Graves disease. Time point: newly diagnosed GD, antithyroid drugs for less than 3 months. From PBMCs, RNA was extracted and then used to make the TCR library. Building of the TCR beta libraries involved iRepertoire HTBI primers and Arm-PCR of CDR3 regions. MiXCR was run by TCRdb on the multiplex PCR reads, yielding one entry per CDR3 protein. The sample lists about 320,000 distinct CDR3 sequences; over 15% were seen once. The sample in question was peripheral blood mononuclear cells (PBMCs), obtained at new diagnosis, from a patient treated with antithyroid drugs. Receptors were obtained from a female donor with Graves disease.

Of note for this clonotype: The junction and the germline gene differ at one end; a read error may be behind it. This chain connects TRBV6-5 to TRBJ2-4, with 8 bases aligning to TRBD2. This CDR3 spans 20 amino acids. The germline V gene encodes CDR1 MNHEY and CDR2 SVGAGI. The CDR3 DNA follows: TGTGCTAGCAGTTACTCCACGGGAGGGACTACCGAAGGGGCCAAAAACATTCAGTACTTC. Its translation: CASSYSTGGTTEGAKNIQYF.

About this clonotype itself: It is likely a read error: a sequence one base away is far more abundant. This chain links TRBV2 with TRBJ2-7; TRBD2 matches 11 bases. The CDR3 contains 18 residues. Germline V gives CDR1 SNHLY, CDR2 FYNNEI. Trimming removed 0 bases from V and 7 bases from J; junction bases left unmatched: 14. DNA for the CDR3: TGTGCCAGCAGTGAAGCAGGACCAGGACTAGCGGGTCCGAATGAGCAGTACTTC. Translated: CASSEAGPGLAGPNEQYF.

As regards this clonotype: A much larger clone is a single base away; this may be a read error. V and J are TRBV19 and TRBJ2-1; 11 bases align to TRBD1. V trimming: 5 bases; J trimming: 7 bases; junction bases outside the gene matches: 16. Germline assignment: CDR1 LNHDA and CDR2 SQIVND (reference sequence). This CDR3 has 18 residues. In nucleotides, the CDR3 is TGTGCCAGTAGTCCGATAGGGGGCGGGACAGGGGGAGGGAATGAGCAGTTCTTC. Its protein product is CASSPIGGGTGGGNEQFF. Drawing the rest from reference TRBV19 and TRBJ2-1, the complete variable domain is DGGITQSPKYLFRKEGQNVTLSCEQNLNHDAMYWYRQDPGQGLRLIYYSQIVNDFQKGDIAEGYSVSREKKESFPLTVTSAQKNPTAFYLCASSPIGGGTGGGNEQFFGPGTRLTVL.

With regard to this clonotype: A read error is possible here, since a much larger clone lies one base away. The chain uses TRBV5-1 and TRBJ2-3; 9 nucleotides line up with TRBD1. CDR3 length: 17 amino acids. Germline CDR1 is SGHRS and CDR2 is YFSETQ. DNA for the CDR3: TGCGTCAGCAGCTATTCGGGACAGGGATCCAGCACAGATACGCAGTATTTT. Protein product: CVSSYSGQGSSTDTQYF.

Many counts were recorded for this clonotype. V and J are TRBV24-1 and TRBJ2-2; tentative D call: TRBD2 (7 bases). V lost 4 bases to trimming and J lost 7 bases, with 12 bases between them. CDR1 is KGHDR, CDR2 SFDVKD, per germline. There are 14 residues in the CDR3. The CDR3 loop reads CATSEGGAHGELFF. CDR3 DNA sequence: TGTGCCACCAGTGAGGGGGGGGCCCACGGGGAGCTGTTTTTT.

This clonotype was seen many times. V gene TRBV20-1 combines with J gene TRBJ2-1, with 10 bases fitting TRBD2. After removal of 0 bases from V and 8 bases from J, the junction contained 7 bases not matched to a gene. Germline V gene lookup returns CDR1 DFQATT and CDR2 SNEGSKA (reference sequence). The CDR3 sequence is 15 residues long. The CDR3 protein is CSARDYPSGSYEQFF. Here the CDR3 DNA reads TGCAGTGCTAGAGATTACCCTAGCGGGAGCTATGAGCAGTTCTTC.

Worth noting for this clonotype: This may stem from a read error, because a much larger clone lies one nucleotide away. The rearrangement uses TRBV7-6 and TRBJ2-7; the match to TRBD2 covers 11 bases. The V segment lost 5 bases and the J segment 5 bases; nucleotides outside the gene matches: 14. The CDR3 has 17 amino acids. The germline CDR1 and CDR2 sequences are SGHVS and FNYEAQ. The CDR3, as DNA: TGTGCCAGCAGCCTTTTAGCGGGAGGGCCGACTTTCAACGAGCAGTACTTC. This encodes CASSLLAGGPTFNEQYF.

Concerning this clonotype itself: A much larger clone differs by one base, so this may be a read error. The chain combines TRBV7-2 with TRBJ2-2, with TRBD2 matching 7 bases. The CDR3 is 17 amino acids. The ends lost 6 bases at V and 2 bases at J; junction bases unmatched: 12. The germline CDR1 and CDR2 sequences are SGHTA and FQGNSA. CDR3 sequence (DNA): TGTGCCAGCAGAACATTTTCGGGAGGTAGAAACACCGGGGAGCTGTTTTTT. Amino acid sequence: CASRTFSGGRNTGELFF.

This clonotype was counted between two and nine times. The rearrangement uses TRBV5-1 and TRBJ1-5; no firm D call. Trimming removed 0 bases at V and 3 bases at J, with 7 bases between. Germline CDR1 and CDR2: SGHRS and YFSETQ. The length of the CDR3 is 14 residues. The CDR3 spells CASSLEPSNQPQHF. CDR3 DNA: TGCGCCAGCAGCTTGGAGCCTTCCAATCAGCCCCAGCATTTT. Based on the CDR3 plus reference TRBV5-1 and TRBJ1-5, the full variable domain is KAGVTQTPRYLIKTRGQQVTLSCSPISGHRSVSWYQQTPGQGLQFLFEYFSETQRNKGNFPGRFSGRQFSNSRSEMNVSTLELGDSALYLCASSLEPSNQPQHFGDGTRLSIL.

Details on this clonotype: Possible read error: a much larger clone is one base away. The chain has TRBV20-1 and TRBJ2-7, with TRBD2 matching over 9 bases. The germline gives CDR1 DFQATT, CDR2 SNEGSKA (reference sequence). This CDR3 comprises 14 residues. This chain's CDR3 is CGAPRGGRAHEQYF. CDR3 in DNA: TGCGGTGCCCCTCGCGGCGGGAGGGCACACGAGCAGTACTTC.

This clonotype was picked up many times. This chain links TRBV30 with TRBJ2-7; D remains ambiguous. The CDR3 spans 10 residues. Trimming took 4 bases from V and 5 from J, leaving 6 bases between them. Per germline, CDR1 GTSNPN and CDR2 SVGIG (reference sequence). The CDR3 is CAWNWDEQYF. As DNA, the CDR3 is TGTGCCTGGAATTGGGACGAGCAGTACTTC.

V usage is TRBV20-1 and J usage is TRBJ1-6; 9 bases agree with TRBD1. There are 17 residues in the CDR3. V dropped 0 bases and J dropped 5; count of bases not matched to a gene: 8. Looked up from germline, CDR1 is DFQATT and CDR2 is SNEGSKA (reference sequence). CDR3 coding DNA: TGCAGTGCTAGAGATTTCAGGGGACAGGGCAATAATTCACCCCTCCACTTT. Encoded protein: CSARDFRGQGNNSPLHF.

In this sample, this clonotype turned up a few times. This chain uses TRBV7-3 with TRBJ2-1; the match to TRBD1 covers 8 bases. The CDR3 is made up of 16 amino acids. CDR1 SGHTA and CDR2 FQGTGA come from the germline V gene. J gave up 6 bases and V 6 bases, and 13 bases lay outside the gene matches. CDR3 residues: CASRRLQGGGGNEQFF. CDR3 nucleotides: TGTGCCAGCAGACGCCTACAGGGGGGTGGGGGCAATGAGCAGTTCTTC.

This clonotype has at least ten counts. The V call is TRBV7-9, the J call TRBJ1-1, with 7 bases matching TRBD1. J lost 0 bases, V lost 1 base, and 5 bases had no gene match. Looked up from germline, CDR1 is SEHNR and CDR2 is FQNEAQ (reference sequence). The CDR3 is 16 amino acids. The CDR3 bases are TGTGCCAGCAGCTTAGGCACCGGGACAGTGAACACTGAAGCTTTCTTT. It is translated as CASSLGTGTVNTEAFF.

The sample holds a few counts of this clonotype. This may come from a read error, since a much larger clone is one base off. The rearrangement joins TRBV28 to TRBJ2-1; D unresolved. Trimming removed 11 bases at V and 10 bases at J, with 15 bases between. The CDR3 runs 11 residues. Per the germline V gene, CDR1 is MDHEN and CDR2 is SYDVKM. CDR3 sequence: CASGETREQFF. The CDR3 nucleotides are TGTGCCTCTGGGGAAACGCGGGAGCAGTTCTTC.

The table lists this clonotype with many counts. The J gene is TRBJ2-1, the V gene TRBV28; 8 positions match TRBD1. Trimming took 0 bases from V and 5 from J; bases not matched to a gene: 6. Looked up from germline, CDR1 is MDHEN and CDR2 is SYDVKM. CDR3 length equals 16 residues. The chain's CDR3 is CASSLWAGQDNNEQFF. Here the CDR3 DNA reads TGTGCCAGCAGTTTATGGGCGGGACAGGATAACAATGAGCAGTTCTTC.

In this sample, this clonotype turned up many times. The J gene is TRBJ1-1, the V gene TRBV19, with 8 positions matching TRBD1. J gave up 3 bases and V 10 bases, and 25 bases lay outside the gene matches. Germline CDR1 LNHDA, CDR2 SQIVND (reference sequence). The CDR3 covers 19 residues. In DNA, the CDR3 is TGTGCCACCATTCCTCCTCCGACTGACAGGGGAGGGTTTCACACTGAAGCTTTCTTT. Translating gives CATIPPPTDRGGFHTEAFF.

The table lists this clonotype with a few counts. The chain employs TRBV20-1 and TRBJ2-2; D gene unclear. The CDR3 extends over 11 amino acids. V lost 4 bases and J lost 8, with 8 bases in between. The germline gives CDR1 DFQATT, CDR2 SNEGSKA (reference sequence). CDR3 sequence (DNA): TGCAGTGCTACGCGTGCAGGGGAGCTGTTTTTT. Its translation: CSATRAGELFF.

About this clonotype itself: Here the CDR3 omits its conserved ending phenylalanine or tryptophan, so a read error is the likely source. The chain joins TRBV11-2 to TRBJ2-3; unclear D gene. The CDR3 spans 12 residues. Per germline, CDR1 SGHAT and CDR2 FQNNGV. CDR3 nucleotide sequence: TGTGCCAGCGGCTTAGGCTCGGATACGCAGTATATT. The encoded protein is CASGLGSDTQYI.